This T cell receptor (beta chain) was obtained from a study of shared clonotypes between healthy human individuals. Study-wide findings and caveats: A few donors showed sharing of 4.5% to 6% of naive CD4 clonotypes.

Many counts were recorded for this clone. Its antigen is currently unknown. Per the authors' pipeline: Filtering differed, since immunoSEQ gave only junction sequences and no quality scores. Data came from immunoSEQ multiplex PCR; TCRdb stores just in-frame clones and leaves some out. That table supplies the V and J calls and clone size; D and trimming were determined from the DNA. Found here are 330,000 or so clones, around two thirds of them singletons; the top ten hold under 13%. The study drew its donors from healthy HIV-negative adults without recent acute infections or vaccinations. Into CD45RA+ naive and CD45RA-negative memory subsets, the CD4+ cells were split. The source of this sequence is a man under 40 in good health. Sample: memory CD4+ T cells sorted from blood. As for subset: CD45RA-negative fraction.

Here the CDR3 reads CASSPPGFNYEQYF. Written as DNA, the CDR3 is TGTGCCAGCTCACCACCGGGTTTTAATTATGAGCAGTACTTC. This chain uses TRBV18 with TRBJ2-7; D is unresolved. Germline CDR1 and CDR2: KGHSH and LQKENI. V was pared by 0 bases and J by 7 bases, with 13 bases between. The CDR3 consists of 14 residues.